The 32 T cell receptor beta chains given below trace back to one sample, sequenced in a study of blood T cell repertoires in COVID-19. Only in-frame clones appear in the TCRdb table, and some are missing; sequencing was by immunoSEQ multiplex PCR. Of about 250,000 clones listed, 75% to 95% were seen once; the top ten hold approximately 2%. Sequencing was carried out using PBMCs or T cells enriched from blood (not recorded which). The receptors here all came from a woman younger than 30 who had recovered from COVID-19.

A remark on this clone: The same CDR3 arises from other DNA sequences in this sample as well. This chain links TRBV27 with TRBJ2-2; D may be TRBD2 (5 bases). Germline V gene lookup returns CDR1 MNHEY and CDR2 SMNVEV (reference sequence). V was clipped by 0 bases and J by 5 bases, with 10 bases between them. The CDR3 sequence is 15 residues long. The CDR3 DNA follows: TGTGCCAGCAGTTTATCAGGGCGAGGGACCGGGGAGCTGTTTTTT. Protein product: CASSLSGRGTGELFF.

The chain employs TRBV6-5 and TRBJ1-2, with 7 bases matching TRBD1. The CDR3 sequence is 13 residues long. Germline loops: CDR1 MNHEY, CDR2 SVGAGI. Trimming at V came to 2 bases and at J to 4 bases, leaving 1 base not matched to a gene. The CDR3: CASSYDRVYGYTF. The CDR3 DNA is TGTGCCAGCAGTTACGACAGGGTCTATGGCTACACCTTC.

V and J are TRBV10-3 and TRBJ2-1, with D maybe TRBD1 (5 bases). Trimming removed 7 bases from V and 1 base from J, with 11 bases in between. The CDR3 has 14 residues. Germline V gives CDR1 ENHRY, CDR2 SYGVKD. DNA for the CDR3: TGTGCCATCACCCCCGCAGGGTCCTACAATGAGCAGTTCTTC. Its translation: CAITPAGSYNEQFF.

The chain combines TRBV11-3 with TRBJ2-7; possibly TRBD2 for D (5 bases). The ends were cut back, 4 bases at V and 6 bases at J, with 13 bases in the middle. This CDR3 is built from 13 residues. The germline gives CDR1 SGHNT, CDR2 YENEEA. The CDR3 sequence: CASSSALAGEQYF. CDR3 coding DNA: TGTGCCAGCAGCTCAGCCCTAGCCGGCGAGCAGTACTTC.

This chain connects TRBV11-3 to TRBJ1-4; no definite D call. The CDR3 length is 15 residues. Trimming cost V 5 bases and J 7 bases, with 17 bases left between them. The germline V gene has CDR1 SGHNT and CDR2 YENEEA. The CDR3 coding sequence is TGTGCCAGCAGCGCGACCCGGGGATTTCGTGAAAAACTGTTTTTT. Its protein is CASSATRGFREKLFF.

V usage is TRBV5-1 and J usage is TRBJ2-7; TRBD1 matches at 7 bases. Germline V gives CDR1 SGHRS, CDR2 YFSETQ. The CDR3 sequence is 19 residues long. J lost 3 bases, V lost 0 bases, and 18 bases had no gene match. The CDR3 nucleotides are TGCGCCAGCAGCTTGGGGTACAGGGGCCTTCCTGAGGACTTCTACGAGCAGTACTTC. Translation gives CASSLGYRGLPEDFYEQYF.

V gene TRBV18 combines with J gene TRBJ1-5; 7 bases agree with TRBD1. The CDR3 length is 14 residues. Germline loops: CDR1 KGHSH, CDR2 LQKENI. The J segment lost 5 bases and the V segment lost 5 bases, leaving 6 bases of the junction unmatched. CDR3 sequence: CASSGGTEDQPQHF. For the CDR3, the DNA is TGTGCCAGCTCAGGTGGGACAGAGGATCAGCCCCAGCATTTT.

The chain couples TRBV7-2 to TRBJ1-2; 9 nucleotides match TRBD1. This CDR3 is built from 15 residues. From germline, CDR1 is SGHTA and CDR2 FQGNSA. V gave up 0 bases and J gave up 8 bases; unmatched junction bases: 7. CDR3 in amino acids: CASSLAGTGRGGYTF. DNA of the CDR3: TGTGCCAGCAGCTTAGCGGGGACAGGGCGGGGCGGCTACACCTTC.

The DNA for the CDR3 is TGCGCCAGCAGCTTGGGTCGAACAGGGAATGACGAGCAGTACTTC. Amino acid sequence: CASSLGRTGNDEQYF. The V and J genes are TRBV5-1 and TRBJ2-7, with D perhaps TRBD1 (6 bases). In germline, CDR1 is SGHRS, CDR2 YFSETQ. V was clipped by 0 bases and J by 5 bases, with 15 bases between them. The CDR3 sequence is 15 residues long. The entire variable domain, with the rest obtained from reference TRBV5-1 and TRBJ2-7, is as follows: KAGVTQTPRYLIKTRGQQVTLSCSPISGHRSVSWYQQTPGQGLQFLFEYFSETQRNKGNFPGRFSGRQFSNSRSEMNVSTLELGDSALYLCASSLGRTGNDEQYFGPGTRLTVT.

The V and J genes are TRBV4-1 and TRBJ1-3; a possible D gene is TRBD1 (6 bases). The germline CDR1 and CDR2 sequences are MGHRA and YSYEKL. The V end was cut by 1 base, the J end by 0 bases, with 16 bases between. The CDR3 has 18 amino acids. The CDR3 region is CASSQVGGAGGSGNTIYF. The CDR3 region has the DNA TGCGCCAGCAGCCAAGTGGGGGGCGCGGGGGGCTCTGGAAACACCATATATTTT.

The V call is TRBV5-4, the J call TRBJ2-5, with a tentative D call TRBD1 (6 bases). Germline V gives CDR1 SGHNT, CDR2 YYREEE (reference sequence). Trimming took 2 bases from V and 6 from J, leaving 17 bases between them. There are 15 residues in the CDR3. The CDR3 loop reads CASSFIGGVTKTQYF. The CDR3 DNA is TGTGCCAGCAGCTTTATAGGGGGAGTTACGAAGACCCAGTACTTC.

The rearrangement links TRBV3-1 (or the pseudogene TRBV3-2) to TRBJ2-2, with TRBD2 identical over 9 bases. The ends lost 5 bases at V and 9 bases at J; junction bases unmatched: 10. The germline gives CDR1 LGHDT, CDR2 YNNKEL (reference sequence). CDR3 length: 15 amino acids. CDR3: CASSAPTSGLRELFF. The CDR3 DNA follows: TGTGCCAGCAGCGCTCCGACTAGCGGTCTGAGGGAGCTGTTTTTT.

This sequence joins TRBV6-2 or TRBV6-3 and TRBJ2-5; TRBD2 might be the D (6 bases). This CDR3 is built from 15 residues. The V end was cut by 2 bases, the J end by 1 base, with 11 bases between. Germline V gives CDR1 MNHEY, CDR2 SVGEGT. This CDR3 is CASSYDGRAQETQYF. The DNA of the CDR3 is TGTGCCAGCAGTTACGACGGGAGAGCCCAAGAGACCCAGTACTTC.

The chain is built from TRBV16 and TRBJ1-2, with 9 bases identical to TRBD1. V dropped 2 bases and J dropped 7; count of bases not matched to a gene: 11. CDR1 and CDR2 from the germline V gene are KGHSY and FQNENV. The CDR3 runs 16 residues. CDR3 in DNA: TGTGCCAGCAGCCAACAGGGTTCGGGACAGGGCCTTGGCTACACCTTC. The encoded protein is CASSQQGSGQGLGYTF.

V and J are TRBV2 and TRBJ1-5; D not resolved. CDR1 is SNHLY, CDR2 FYNNEI, per germline. V was pared by 2 bases and J by 9 bases, with 14 bases between. The CDR3 has 14 residues. CDR3 in amino acids: CASSESSVSVPQHF. CDR3 nucleotide sequence: TGTGCCAGCAGTGAATCTTCCGTGTCGGTGCCCCAGCATTTT.

This rearrangement joins TRBV28 to TRBJ1-5; weak D call: TRBD1 (6 bases). The CDR3 consists of 15 residues. Trimming stripped 3 bases from V and 2 bases from J, with 11 bases between. The germline V gene encodes CDR1 MDHEN and CDR2 SYDVKM. The CDR3 DNA is TGTGCCAGCAGTTTTTACAGGGAAGGCAATCAGCCCCAGCATTTT. Translating it yields CASSFYREGNQPQHF.

The V and J genes are TRBV10-2 and TRBJ1-1; 7 nucleotides match TRBD1. Germline-derived CDR1 and CDR2 are WSHSY and SAAADI. V trimming: 7 bases; J trimming: 3 bases; junction bases outside the gene matches: 11. The CDR3 contains 15 residues. This CDR3 is CASTTPTGRYTEAFF. CDR3 coding DNA: TGCGCCAGCACTACCCCGACAGGGAGGTACACTGAAGCTTTCTTT.

This chain uses TRBV11-2 with TRBJ1-2; D might be TRBD1 (5 bases). Trimming shortened V by 3 bases and J by 8 bases, and 10 bases separated the two germline ends. The germline V gene has CDR1 SGHAT and CDR2 FQNNGV. The CDR3 loop spans 12 amino acids. The CDR3 sequence is CASSFAGKGYTF. The CDR3 DNA sequence: TGTGCCAGCAGCTTCGCAGGGAAAGGCTACACCTTC.

The chain carries TRBV4-1 and TRBJ2-5, with TRBD1 matching 7 bases. The CDR3 has 15 residues. The germline gives CDR1 MGHRA, CDR2 YSYEKL. Unmatched junction bases numbered 3, after V lost 2 bases and J lost 0 bases. The CDR3 sequence is CASSQPDRDQETQYF. The CDR3 DNA reads as TGCGCCAGCAGCCAACCCGACAGGGACCAAGAGACCCAGTACTTC.

The chain couples TRBV19 to TRBJ2-1; 7 nucleotides match TRBD2. Germline CDR1 LNHDA, CDR2 SQIVND (reference sequence). The V and J ends lost 7 bases and 4 bases, in that order; junction bases with no gene match: 13. CDR3 size: 16 residues. The CDR3 region is CASTPPPSGRYNEQFF. DNA of the CDR3: TGTGCCAGTACCCCTCCCCCTAGCGGACGATACAATGAGCAGTTCTTC.

The chain joins TRBV2 to TRBJ2-5; D not certain. Germline CDR1 reads SNHLY; CDR2 reads FYNNEI. This CDR3 has 16 residues. Between the trimmed V and J ends, which lost 6 bases and 0 bases, there was a span of 17 bases. CDR3 nucleotides: TGTGCCAGCAGAGGCGTCCGTGGCAGGCACCAAGAGACCCAGTACTTC. It specifies CASRGVRGRHQETQYF.

The V gene is TRBV24-1, the J gene TRBJ2-3; D possibly corresponds to TRBD1 (6 bases). Germline V gene sequence: CDR1 KGHDR, CDR2 SFDVKD. V was pared by 3 bases and J by 6 bases, with 12 bases between. The CDR3 spans 14 residues. CDR3 in DNA: TGTGCCACCAGTGATGTGGGGGCGCGGGATACGCAGTATTTT. Residues: CATSDVGARDTQYF.

The chain combines TRBV6-5 with TRBJ2-7; 9 bases map to TRBD1. The junction had 7 bases not matched to a gene; V was cut back by 5 bases and J by 5 bases. The CDR3 has 14 residues. The germline V gene has CDR1 MNHEY and CDR2 SVGAGI. This CDR3 is CASSRGQGNDEQYF. Here the CDR3 DNA reads TGTGCCAGCAGTAGGGGACAGGGTAACGACGAGCAGTACTTC.

The chain is built from TRBV5-6 and TRBJ2-5, with 10 bases aligning to TRBD1. This CDR3 spans 15 amino acids. The junction had 4 bases not matched to a gene; V was cut back by 0 bases and J by 5 bases. CDR1 SGHDT and CDR2 YYEEEE come from the germline V gene. CDR3 DNA: TGTGCCAGCAGCTTGGGGACAGGGGGTTGGGAGACCCAGTACTTC. It codes for CASSLGTGGWETQYF. Full variable domain (remainder filled in from reference TRBV5-6 and TRBJ2-5): DAGVTQSPTHLIKTRGQQVTLRCSPKSGHDTVSWYQQALGQGPQFIFQYYEEEERQRGNFPDRFSGHQFPNYSSELNVNALLLGDSALYLCASSLGTGGWETQYFGPGTRLLVL.

The chain employs TRBV27 and TRBJ2-1; TRBD2 is a possible D gene (6 bases). Germline lookup yields CDR1 MNHEY and CDR2 SMNVEV (reference sequence). V was cut by 5 bases and J by 6 bases, with 17 bases left in between. The CDR3 covers 15 residues. CDR3 sequence reads: CASSPGGTPPNEQFF. CDR3 DNA: TGTGCCAGCAGTCCCGGCGGGACCCCCCCCAATGAGCAGTTCTTC.

This chain links TRBV12-3 or TRBV12-4 with TRBJ2-7; possible D gene TRBD2, 7 bases. V lost 8 bases, J lost 3 bases, and 14 bases lay in between. The CDR3 consists of 13 residues. CDR3 in amino acids: CASRRGANYEQYF. The CDR3 DNA reads as TGTGCCAGCCGACGGGGGGCCAACTACGAGCAGTACTTC.

The V and J genes are TRBV29-1 and TRBJ1-2; D is uncertain. Germline loops: CDR1 SQVTM, CDR2 ANQGSEA. The length of the CDR3 is 13 residues. The V gene lost 3 bases and the J gene lost 6 bases, with 14 bases spanning the gap. The CDR3 region is CSVEERDGDGYTF. CDR3 sequence (DNA): TGCAGCGTTGAGGAGAGGGATGGAGATGGCTACACCTTC. Using reference TRBV29-1 and TRBJ1-2 for the parts outside the CDR3, the full variable domain is SAVISQKPSRDICQRGTSLTIQCQVDSQVTMMFWYRQQPGQSLTLIATANQGSEATYESGFVIDKFPISRPNLTFSTLTVSNMSPEDSSIYLCSVEERDGDGYTFGSGTRLTVV.

The chain carries TRBV18 and TRBJ1-4; TRBD1 is a possible D gene (6 bases). CDR3 length equals 14 residues. CDR1 is KGHSH, CDR2 LQKENI, per germline. V was trimmed by 5 bases and J by 8 bases, leaving 15 bases between them. The CDR3, as DNA: TGTGCCAGCTCATCCCAGGGGAATTTGGAAAAACTGTTTTTT. This translates into CASSSQGNLEKLFF.

Details on this clone: Germline is not matched at one junction end, which may reflect a read error. V usage is TRBV7-2 and J usage is TRBJ2-3; 10 nucleotides agree with TRBD2. Germline assignment: CDR1 SGHTA and CDR2 FQGNSA. The length of the CDR3 is 14 residues. The CDR3 bases are TGTGTCAGCAGCGCTAGCGGGGGTGGAGATACGCAGTATTTT. Translation: CVSSASGGGDTQYF.

The gene calls are TRBV6-5 and TRBJ1-1, with a possible D match to TRBD1 (5 bases). The V end lost 2 bases, the J end lost 9 bases, and 7 bases lay between the germline ends. The CDR3 has 11 amino acids. Germline V CDR1 and CDR2: MNHEY, SVGAGI. The DNA for the CDR3 is TGTGCCAGCAGTTACCGACAGAAAGCTTTCTTT. It translates to CASSYRQKAFF.

This chain links TRBV11-2 with TRBJ1-2, with D tentatively TRBD1 (5 bases). In germline, CDR1 is SGHAT, CDR2 FQNNGV. This CDR3 comprises 12 residues. Trimming took 4 bases from V and 8 from J, leaving 11 bases between them. CDR3 coding DNA: TGTGCCAGCAGCTCAACAGGACTAGGCTACACCTTC. Its translation is CASSSTGLGYTF.

The J gene is TRBJ1-2, the V gene TRBV3-1 (or the pseudogene TRBV3-2), with a weak D call TRBD1 (6 bases). The CDR3 loop spans 13 amino acids. Trimming pared 4 bases from V and 8 bases from J, leaving 14 bases between. CDR1 and CDR2 from the germline V gene are LGHDT and YNNKEL (reference sequence). CDR3 coding DNA: TGTGCCAGCAGCCGAGGACAGCTACTAGGCTACACCTTC. Protein product: CASSRGQLLGYTF.